Below are 27 T cell receptor beta chains sequenced from a single sample in a study of blood T cell repertoires in COVID-19 (dated by TCRdb to 2018 to 2021). The library relied on the immunoSEQ multiplex PCR assay. TCRdb took over this immuneACCESS table, retaining in-frame rearrangements with V and J assigned. Such tables are incomplete; in checked studies, under half of the missing clones stem from an unresolved V gene, and the remainder is unexplained. The sample table records about 240,000 clones; approximately 78% of these occur just once. The ten biggest clones cover over 10% of the sample. Sequencing was carried out using peripheral blood. These receptors were obtained from a woman aged 60-75 years with active or convalescent COVID-19.

This clone was detected only once. Other DNA sequences in the sample encode the same CDR3. The V and J genes are TRBV27 and TRBJ1-6, with no clear D. CDR1 is MNHEY, CDR2 SMNVEV, per germline (reference sequence). This CDR3 is 14 amino acids long. V gave up 0 bases and J gave up 3 bases, with 3 bases separating them. CDR3 bases: TGTGCCAGCAGTTTATCGAGCTATAATTCACCCCTCCACTTT. Amino acids: CASSLSSYNSPLHF.

This chain uses TRBV9 with TRBJ1-4; 9 bases map to TRBD1. CDR3 length equals 15 residues. V lost 3 bases and J lost 8; bases outside the gene matches: 8. Looked up from germline, CDR1 is SGDLS and CDR2 is YYNGEE. The CDR3 protein is CASSATTGGLEKLFF. The CDR3 coding sequence is TGTGCCAGCAGCGCGACGACAGGGGGGTTGGAAAAACTGTTTTTT.

The J gene is TRBJ1-2, the V gene TRBV19, with D possibly matching TRBD1 (6 bases). V was clipped by 0 bases and J by 4 bases, with 15 bases between them. The germline V gene encodes CDR1 LNHDA and CDR2 SQIVND (reference sequence). CDR3 length: 16 amino acids. The CDR3 loop is CASSIEVGGAGYGYTF. The DNA of the CDR3 is TGTGCCAGTAGTATAGAGGTTGGGGGCGCAGGCTATGGCTACACCTTC.

The V gene is TRBV4-1, the J gene TRBJ2-5, with 7 bases fitting TRBD1. V lost 8 bases, J lost 5 bases, and 11 bases stayed unmatched. Germline V lookup: CDR1 MGHRA, CDR2 YSYEKL. The CDR3 runs 14 residues. CDR3 residues: CASGPTGYGETQYF. The DNA of the CDR3 is TGCGCCAGCGGCCCGACAGGGTATGGGGAGACCCAGTACTTC.

This sequence joins TRBV19 and TRBJ1-5; D perhaps matches TRBD1 (6 bases). V lost 3 bases to trimming and J lost 3 bases, with 15 bases between them. CDR3 length: 16 amino acids. Germline V CDR1 and CDR2: LNHDA, SQIVND (reference sequence). The CDR3 nucleotides read TGTGCCAGTAGTATCCCCCCAGGGGCAAACAATCAGCCCCAGCATTTT. It specifies CASSIPPGANNQPQHF.

This clone was picked up a small number of times. Other DNA sequences of this sample code for an identical CDR3. The chain uses TRBV7-8 and TRBJ2-5; a possible D gene is TRBD1 (5 bases). In germline, CDR1 is SGHVS, CDR2 FQNEAQ. The germline V and J ends were trimmed by 1 base and 3 bases, with 9 bases remaining between them. The CDR3 totals 14 residues. The CDR3 DNA follows: TGTGCCAGCAGCTTAGTGGAGACAGAAGAGACCCAGTACTTC. Residues: CASSLVETEETQYF.

This clone was observed a handful of times. The chain links TRBV3-1 (or the pseudogene TRBV3-2) to TRBJ2-5, with 7 nucleotides matching TRBD1. Germline lookup yields CDR1 LGHDT and CDR2 YNNKEL (reference sequence). V lost 4 bases to trimming and J lost 4 bases; unmatched junction nucleotides: 9. This CDR3 contains 15 residues. CDR3 amino acids: CASSLRTGGRETQYF. The CDR3 DNA follows: TGTGCCAGCAGCCTGCGGACAGGCGGGCGAGAGACCCAGTACTTC.

The chain employs TRBV5-1 and TRBJ2-5, with D unclear. CDR1 and CDR2 (germline): SGHRS, YFSETQ. V was pared by 7 bases and J by 2 bases, with 15 bases between. The CDR3 covers 14 residues. The CDR3 region is CASSRSGVQETQYF. The CDR3, as DNA: TGCGCCAGCTCCCGGTCAGGCGTACAAGAGACCCAGTACTTC.

This chain links TRBV19 with TRBJ2-1; D is perhaps TRBD2 (6 bases). V was cut by 7 bases and J by 8 bases, with 12 bases left in between. Germline V gives CDR1 LNHDA, CDR2 SQIVND (reference sequence). CDR3 size: 12 residues. The CDR3 nucleotides read TGTGCCAGTACCTCCTCGGGAGATGAGCAGTTCTTC. Protein product: CASTSSGDEQFF.

This clone was recorded a few times. This chain's CDR3 is CASSPVETGSYGYTF. In DNA form, the CDR3 reads TGTGCCAGCTCACCAGTGGAGACAGGGTCTTATGGCTACACCTTC. The chain has TRBV18 and TRBJ1-2; 7 bases align to TRBD1. The trim removed 2 bases at V and 5 bases at J, leaving 8 bases unmatched. Per germline, CDR1 KGHSH and CDR2 LQKENI. There are 15 residues in the CDR3.

V usage is TRBV7-3 and J usage is TRBJ1-2; TRBD1 matches at 11 bases. Trimming at V came to 5 bases and at J to 7 bases, leaving 9 bases not matched to a gene. This CDR3 region has 15 residues. Looked up from germline, CDR1 is SGHTA and CDR2 is FQGTGA. The CDR3 spells CASSPSGTGGLGYTF. In DNA, the CDR3 is TGTGCCAGCAGCCCTTCCGGGACAGGGGGTCTTGGCTACACCTTC.

The rearrangement uses TRBV29-1 and TRBJ1-2; TRBD1 is a possible D gene (6 bases). Per the germline V gene, CDR1 is SQVTM and CDR2 is ANQGSEA. V lost 2 bases, J lost 1 base, and 17 bases lay in between. The CDR3 length is 16 residues. This CDR3 is CSVELFTGWGNYGYTF. The DNA for the CDR3 is TGCAGCGTTGAATTATTTACAGGGTGGGGTAACTATGGCTACACCTTC.

This chain connects TRBV2 to TRBJ2-2; D unclear. In germline, CDR1 is SNHLY, CDR2 FYNNEI. CDR3 length: 14 residues. V was pared by 3 bases and J by 1 base, with 6 bases between. This chain's CDR3 is CASSDRMNTGELFF. The CDR3 coding sequence is TGTGCCAGCAGTGACAGAATGAACACCGGGGAGCTGTTTTTT.

This chain connects TRBV5-1 to TRBJ2-5; 10 positions agree with TRBD2. There are 16 residues in the CDR3. Germline CDR1 reads SGHRS; CDR2 reads YFSETQ. Unmatched junction bases numbered 6, after V lost 1 base and J lost 3 bases. CDR3 sequence reads: CASSLIAGGLKETQYF. The CDR3 DNA follows: TGCGCCAGCAGCTTGATAGCGGGGGGCCTAAAAGAGACCCAGTACTTC.

The gene calls are TRBV5-4 and TRBJ2-1; 10 bases map to TRBD2. This CDR3 contains 16 residues. Germline lookup yields CDR1 SGHNT and CDR2 YYREEE (reference sequence). V was pared by 4 bases and J by 5 bases, with 9 bases of the junction left unmatched. CDR3 amino acids: CASSLKRGGDHNEQFF. CDR3 sequence (DNA): TGTGCCAGCAGCCTTAAGCGGGGGGGGGACCACAATGAGCAGTTCTTC.

The rearrangement links TRBV11-2 to TRBJ2-7; possibly TRBD2 for D (5 bases). CDR1 is SGHAT and CDR2 is FQNNGV in the germline V gene. This CDR3 spans 14 amino acids. V was trimmed by 0 bases and J by 0 bases, leaving 6 bases between them. CDR3: CASSLDAGSYEQYF. The CDR3 coding sequence is TGTGCCAGCAGCTTAGATGCGGGCTCCTACGAGCAGTACTTC.

This clone was found a few times. The rearrangement joins TRBV7-2 to TRBJ2-7, with TRBD1 matching 7 bases. The CDR3 contains 13 residues. Per the germline V gene, CDR1 is SGHTA and CDR2 is FQGNSA. V lost 3 bases, J lost 3 bases, and 2 bases stayed unmatched. CDR3 nucleotides: TGTGCCAGCAGCTTCAACAGGGGCTACGAGCAGTACTTC. This translates into CASSFNRGYEQYF. The variable domain in full, completed from reference TRBV7-2 and TRBJ2-7, reads GAGVSQSPSNKVTEKGKDVELRCDPISGHTALYWYRQSLGQGLEFLIYFQGNSAPDKSGLPSDRFSAERTGGSVSTLTIQRTQQEDSAVYLCASSFNRGYEQYFGPGTRLTVT.

V usage is TRBV18 and J usage is TRBJ2-5; the D gene is possibly TRBD1 (5 bases). Deletions cut 2 bases from V and 1 base from J, with 14 bases between. Germline loops: CDR1 KGHSH, CDR2 LQKENI. CDR3 length: 16 residues. In DNA form, the CDR3 reads TGTGCCAGCTCACCAGGCTTAGGGGTGTTCCAAGAGACCCAGTACTTC. Translating gives CASSPGLGVFQETQYF.

On this clone itself: Its ends do not fully match the called genes, so a read error is possible. The V call is TRBV4-3, the J call TRBJ1-6; D uncertain. The CDR3 is made up of 13 amino acids. The V gene's germline CDR1 is LGHNA and CDR2 YSLEER. The CDR3 loop reads CASSQQQSSALHF. CDR3 nucleotide sequence: TGCGCCAGCAGCCAACAACAGAGTTCAGCCCTCCACTTT.

The chain is built from TRBV11-3 and TRBJ2-5; 11 positions agree with TRBD2. The CDR3 is 13 residues long. Germline CDR1 reads SGHNT; CDR2 reads YENEEA. With 5 bases clipped from V and 7 bases from J, the junction kept 3 bases outside the gene matches. CDR3 coding DNA: TGTGCCAGCAGCCTCGGACTAGCGGGGACCCAGTACTTC. Translated, it gives CASSLGLAGTQYF.

The chain couples TRBV7-8 to TRBJ2-5, with 8 nucleotides matching TRBD2. J lost 4 bases, V lost 7 bases, and 14 bases had no gene match. From germline, CDR1 is SGHVS and CDR2 FQNEAQ. This CDR3 is 16 amino acids long. Written as DNA, the CDR3 is TGTGCCAGCACCCCCCGAGGCGGGGGGAGGACAGAGACCCAGTACTTC. Residues: CASTPRGGGRTETQYF. Complete variable domain (other parts from reference TRBV7-8 and TRBJ2-5): GAGVSQSPRYKVAKRGQDVALRCDPISGHVSLFWYQQALGQGPEFLTYFQNEAQLDKSGLPSDRFFAERPEGSVSTLKIQRTQQEDSAVYLCASTPRGGGRTETQYFGPGTRLLVL.

V is TRBV7-8 and J is TRBJ2-1; 10 bases match TRBD2. CDR1 is SGHVS, CDR2 FQNEAQ, per germline. The length of the CDR3 is 16 residues. Trimming removed 1 base from V and 6 bases from J; junction bases left unmatched: 6. The CDR3 protein is CASSLEPSGGANEQFF. The DNA for the CDR3 is TGTGCCAGCAGCTTAGAGCCCAGCGGGGGGGCCAATGAGCAGTTCTTC.

The gene calls are TRBV7-2 and TRBJ2-5, with 7 bases matching TRBD1. The germline gives CDR1 SGHTA, CDR2 FQGNSA. CDR3 size: 15 residues. Trimming cost V 1 base and J 3 bases; bases outside gene matches: 5. CDR3: CASSLGRGREETQYF. The CDR3 DNA follows: TGTGCCAGCAGCTTAGGAAGGGGGCGGGAAGAGACCCAGTACTTC.

V is TRBV19 and J is TRBJ1-2, with D maybe TRBD1 (5 bases). CDR1 and CDR2 (germline): LNHDA, SQIVND (reference sequence). V was clipped by 8 bases and J by 4 bases, with 20 bases between them. The CDR3 is made up of 15 amino acids. The CDR3 region has the DNA TGTGCCAGTTCAGTCAGGGAGGGTTGGCTCTATGGCTACACCTTC. Translated, it gives CASSVREGWLYGYTF.

The chain combines TRBV14 with TRBJ1-2; D not certain. In germline, CDR1 is SGHDN, CDR2 FVKESK. The V end was cut by 4 bases, the J end by 2 bases, with 5 bases between. The CDR3 contains 12 residues. The chain's CDR3 is CASSPQNYGYTF. DNA for the CDR3: TGTGCCAGCAGCCCACAGAACTATGGCTACACCTTC.

The gene calls are TRBV2 and TRBJ1-2, with 7 bases identical to TRBD1. The length of the CDR3 is 16 residues. Germline V lookup: CDR1 SNHLY, CDR2 FYNNEI. V lost 4 bases to trimming and J lost 4 bases; unmatched junction nucleotides: 12. This CDR3 is CASSVGGTAIGYGYTF. CDR3 in DNA: TGTGCCAGCAGTGTAGGAGGGACAGCTATCGGCTATGGCTACACCTTC.

This chain connects TRBV4-3 to TRBJ2-3; D remains ambiguous. Germline V gene data show CDR1 as LGHNA and CDR2 as YSLEER. The V end was cut by 1 base, the J end by 0 bases, with 11 bases between. The CDR3 sequence is 16 residues long. The CDR3 region has the DNA TGCGCCAGCAGCCAAGGAGTATTCCCTAGCACAGATACGCAGTATTTT. This gives the protein CASSQGVFPSTDTQYF.